This is a list of T cell receptor beta chains from one sample in a study of T cells in Graves' hyperthyroidism and ophthalmopathy. In TCRdb, the multiplex PCR reads were re-called with MiXCR into one record per CDR3 protein. The sample gives around 760,000 distinct CDR3 sequences, approximately 40% of which show up once; about a third is in the top ten. The sample consisted of blood. The receptors were sampled from a woman aged 40-49 years with Graves' hyperthyroidism. The CDR3 runs from the conserved cysteine through the conserved F or W. D genes are given only for firm matches. The size field is filled for only some rows; it gives once, few, many or a size class.

TRBV24-1	TRBJ2-3	-	-	CATSGPGTSTDTQYF	TGTGCCACCAGTGGACCAGGGACGAGCACAGATACGCAGTATTTT
TRBV19	TRBJ1-6	many	TRBD1	CASRTGFAYSPLHF	TGTGCCAGTCGGACAGGGTTCGCCTATTCACCCCTCCACTTT
TRBV15	TRBJ2-6	many	-	CATRRTGANVLTF	TGTGCCACCAGGAGGACTGGGGCCAACGTCCTGACTTTC
TRBV29-1	TRBJ1-1	many	-	CSVFRGKSEAFF	TGCAGCGTTTTCAGGGGTAAATCTGAAGCTTTCTTT
TRBV19	TRBJ1-4	many	-	CASSVTTNEKLFF	TGTGCCAGTAGTGTCACAACTAATGAAAAACTGTTTTTT
TRBV6-5	TRBJ1-2	many	TRBD1	CASIERQGAIGYTF	TGTGCCAGCATCGAAAGACAGGGGGCCATTGGCTACACCTTC
TRBV4-3	TRBJ2-5	few	-	CASSLWTGTPRPETQYF	TGCGCCAGCAGCCTTTGGACCGGGACCCCGCGTCCGGAGACCCAGTACTTC
TRBV28	TRBJ2-7	-	-	CATTRGDTYEQYF	TGTGCCACCACCAGGGGCGATACCTACGAGCAGTACTTC
TRBV15	TRBJ1-1	many	-	CATSRDLGQNTEAFF	TGTGCCACCAGCAGAGATCTCGGACAAAATACTGAAGCTTTCTTT
TRBV20-1	TRBJ1-2	once	-	CSASSTGTNYGYTF	TGCAGTGCCAGCAGTACCGGGACGAACTATGGCTACACCTTC
TRBV6-5	TRBJ1-2	few	TRBD1	CASSRPGTGGKGYTF	TGTGCCAGCAGTCGACCCGGGACAGGGGGCAAAGGCTACACCTTC
TRBV20-1	TRBJ2-5	many	-	CSARDYRETQYF	TGCAGTGCTAGAGACTATAGGGAGACCCAGTACTTC
TRBV11-2	TRBJ2-5	-	TRBD1	CASSRVGQGSQETQYF	TGTGCCAGCAGCCGCGTAGGACAGGGTTCCCAAGAGACCCAGTACTTC
TRBV7-2	TRBJ2-2	few	-	CASSLISSDTGELFF	TGTGCCAGCAGCTTAATATCTTCGGACACCGGGGAGCTGTTTTTT
TRBV20-1	TRBJ1-6	-	-	CSVGPFRGSPLHF	TGCAGTGTCGGGCCTTTTAGGGGGTCACCCCTCCACTTT
TRBV7-8	TRBJ1-2	-	TRBD1	CASSVVTGGTNYGYTF	TGTGCCAGCAGCGTTGTTACAGGGGGCACTAACTATGGCTACACCTTC
TRBV6-5	TRBJ2-7	few	-	CASSYASRELSYEQYF	TGTGCCAGCAGTTACGCGAGTCGGGAGTTATCCTACGAGCAGTACTTC
TRBV19	TRBJ2-6	many	TRBD2	CASSRLAGESSGANVLTF	TGTGCCAGTAGTAGACTAGCGGGGGAGAGCTCTGGGGCCAACGTCCTGACTTTC
TRBV10-3	TRBJ1-5	many	TRBD1	CAIRATGLYQPQHF	TGTGCCATCAGGGCGACAGGGTTGTATCAGCCCCAGCATTTT
TRBV30	TRBJ1-2	-	TRBD1	CAWSVGTVYGYTF	TGTGCCTGGAGTGTCGGGACAGTCTATGGCTACACCTTC
TRBV2	TRBJ2-5	-	-	CASSGWGGRETQYF	TGTGCCAGCAGTGGTTGGGGGGGGCGGGAGACCCAGTACTTC
TRBV10-3	TRBJ1-6	-	-	CASSENHEFRNSPLHF	TGTGCCAGCAGTGAAAATCACGAGTTTCGGAATTCACCCCTCCACTTT